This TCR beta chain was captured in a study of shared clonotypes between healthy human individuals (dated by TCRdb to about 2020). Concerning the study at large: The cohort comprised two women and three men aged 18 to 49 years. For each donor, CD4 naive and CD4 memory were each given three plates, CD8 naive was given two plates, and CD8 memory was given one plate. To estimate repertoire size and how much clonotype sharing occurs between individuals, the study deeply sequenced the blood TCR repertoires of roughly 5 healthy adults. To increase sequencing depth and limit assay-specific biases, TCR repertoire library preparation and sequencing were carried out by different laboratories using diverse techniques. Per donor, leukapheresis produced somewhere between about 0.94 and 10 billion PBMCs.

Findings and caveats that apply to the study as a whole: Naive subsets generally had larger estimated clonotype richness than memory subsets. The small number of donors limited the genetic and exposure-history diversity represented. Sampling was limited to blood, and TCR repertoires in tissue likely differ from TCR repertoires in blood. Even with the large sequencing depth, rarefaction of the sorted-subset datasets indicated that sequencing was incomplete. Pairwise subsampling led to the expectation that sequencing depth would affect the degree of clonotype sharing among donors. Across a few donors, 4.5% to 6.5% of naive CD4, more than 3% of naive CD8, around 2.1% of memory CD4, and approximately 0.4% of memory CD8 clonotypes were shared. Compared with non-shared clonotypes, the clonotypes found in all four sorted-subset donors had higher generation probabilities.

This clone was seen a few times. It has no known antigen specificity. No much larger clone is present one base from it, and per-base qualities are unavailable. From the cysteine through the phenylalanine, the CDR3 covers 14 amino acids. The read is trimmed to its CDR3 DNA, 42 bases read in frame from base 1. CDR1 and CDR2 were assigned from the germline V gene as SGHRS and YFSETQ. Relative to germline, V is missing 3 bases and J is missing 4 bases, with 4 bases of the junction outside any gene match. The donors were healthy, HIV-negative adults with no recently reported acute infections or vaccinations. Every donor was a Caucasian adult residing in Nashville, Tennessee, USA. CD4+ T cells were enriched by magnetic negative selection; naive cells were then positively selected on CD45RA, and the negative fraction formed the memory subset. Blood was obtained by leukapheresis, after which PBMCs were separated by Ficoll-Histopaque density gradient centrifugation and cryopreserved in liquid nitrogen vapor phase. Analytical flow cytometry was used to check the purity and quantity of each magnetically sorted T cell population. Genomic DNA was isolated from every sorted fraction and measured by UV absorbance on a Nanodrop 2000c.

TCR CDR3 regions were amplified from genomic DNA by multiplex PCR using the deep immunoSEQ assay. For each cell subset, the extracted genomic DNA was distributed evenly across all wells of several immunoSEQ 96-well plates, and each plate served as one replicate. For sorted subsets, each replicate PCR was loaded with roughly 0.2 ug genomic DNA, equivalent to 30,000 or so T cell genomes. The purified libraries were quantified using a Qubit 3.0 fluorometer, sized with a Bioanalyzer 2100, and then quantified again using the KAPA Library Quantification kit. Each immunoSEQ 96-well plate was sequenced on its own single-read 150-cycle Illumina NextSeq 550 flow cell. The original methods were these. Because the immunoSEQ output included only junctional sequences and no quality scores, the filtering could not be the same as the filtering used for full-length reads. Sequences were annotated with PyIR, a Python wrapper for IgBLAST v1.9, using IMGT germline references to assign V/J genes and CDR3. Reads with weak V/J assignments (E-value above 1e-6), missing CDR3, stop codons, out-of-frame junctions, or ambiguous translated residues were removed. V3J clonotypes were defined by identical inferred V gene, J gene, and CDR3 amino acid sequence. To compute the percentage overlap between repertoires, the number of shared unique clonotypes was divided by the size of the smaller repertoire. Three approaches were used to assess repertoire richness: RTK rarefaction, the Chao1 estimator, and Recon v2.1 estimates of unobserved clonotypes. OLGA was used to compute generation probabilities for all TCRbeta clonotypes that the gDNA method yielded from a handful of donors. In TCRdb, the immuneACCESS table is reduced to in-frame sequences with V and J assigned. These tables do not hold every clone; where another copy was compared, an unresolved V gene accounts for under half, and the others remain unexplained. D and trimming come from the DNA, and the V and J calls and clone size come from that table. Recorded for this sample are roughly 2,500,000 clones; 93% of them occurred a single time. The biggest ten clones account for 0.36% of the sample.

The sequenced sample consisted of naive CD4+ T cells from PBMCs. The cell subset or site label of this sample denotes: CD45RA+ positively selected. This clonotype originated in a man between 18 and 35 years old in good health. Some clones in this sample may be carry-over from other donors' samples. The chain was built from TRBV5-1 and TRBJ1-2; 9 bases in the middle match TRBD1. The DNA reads TGCGCCAGCAGCTGGGACAGGGATGCCTATGGCTACACCTTC. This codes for CASSWDRDAYGYTF.